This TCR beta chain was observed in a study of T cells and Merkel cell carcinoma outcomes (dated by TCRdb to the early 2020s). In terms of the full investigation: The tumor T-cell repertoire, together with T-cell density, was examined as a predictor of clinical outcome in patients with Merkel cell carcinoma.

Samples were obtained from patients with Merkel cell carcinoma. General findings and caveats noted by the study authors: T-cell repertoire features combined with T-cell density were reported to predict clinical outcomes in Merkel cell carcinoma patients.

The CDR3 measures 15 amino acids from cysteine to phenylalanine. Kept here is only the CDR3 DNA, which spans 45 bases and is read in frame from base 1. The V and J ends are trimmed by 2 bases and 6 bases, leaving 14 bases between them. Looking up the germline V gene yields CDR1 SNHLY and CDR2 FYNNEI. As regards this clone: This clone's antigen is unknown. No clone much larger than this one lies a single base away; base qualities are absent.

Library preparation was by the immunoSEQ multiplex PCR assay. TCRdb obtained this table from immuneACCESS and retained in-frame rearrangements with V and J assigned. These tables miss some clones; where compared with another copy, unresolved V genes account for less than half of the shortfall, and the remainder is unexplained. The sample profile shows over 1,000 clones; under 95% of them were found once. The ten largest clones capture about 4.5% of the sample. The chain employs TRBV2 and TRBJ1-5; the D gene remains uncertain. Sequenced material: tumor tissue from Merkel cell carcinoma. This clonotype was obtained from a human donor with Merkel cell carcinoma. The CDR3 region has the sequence CASSESTPQVQPQHF. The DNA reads TGTGCCAGCAGTGAAAGTACCCCGCAGGTTCAGCCCCAGCATTTT.